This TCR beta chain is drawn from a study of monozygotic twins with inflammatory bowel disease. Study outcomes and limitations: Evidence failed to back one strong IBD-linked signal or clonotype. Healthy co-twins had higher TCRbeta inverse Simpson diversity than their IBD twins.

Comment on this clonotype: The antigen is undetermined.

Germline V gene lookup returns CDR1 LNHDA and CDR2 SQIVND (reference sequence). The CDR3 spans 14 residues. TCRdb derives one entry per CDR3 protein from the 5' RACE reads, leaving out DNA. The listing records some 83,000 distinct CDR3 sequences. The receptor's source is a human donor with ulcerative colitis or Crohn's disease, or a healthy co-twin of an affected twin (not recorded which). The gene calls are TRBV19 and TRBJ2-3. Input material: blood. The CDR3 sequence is CASSPVSSTDTQYF.